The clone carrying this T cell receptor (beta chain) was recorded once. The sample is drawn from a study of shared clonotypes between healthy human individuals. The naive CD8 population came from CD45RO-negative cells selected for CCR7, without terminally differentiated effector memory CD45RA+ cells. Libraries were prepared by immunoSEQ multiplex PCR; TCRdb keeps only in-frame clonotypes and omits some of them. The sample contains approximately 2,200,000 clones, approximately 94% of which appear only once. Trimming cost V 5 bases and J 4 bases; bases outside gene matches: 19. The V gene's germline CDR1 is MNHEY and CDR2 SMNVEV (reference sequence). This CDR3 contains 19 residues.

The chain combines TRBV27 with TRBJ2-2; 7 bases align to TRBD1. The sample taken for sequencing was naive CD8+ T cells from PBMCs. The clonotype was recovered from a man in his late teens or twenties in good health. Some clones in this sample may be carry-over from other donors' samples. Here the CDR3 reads CASSTPGLGARGSTGELFF. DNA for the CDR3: TGTGCCAGCAGTACTCCCGGTTTAGGGGCCAGGGGGAGCACCGGGGAGCTGTTTTTT.